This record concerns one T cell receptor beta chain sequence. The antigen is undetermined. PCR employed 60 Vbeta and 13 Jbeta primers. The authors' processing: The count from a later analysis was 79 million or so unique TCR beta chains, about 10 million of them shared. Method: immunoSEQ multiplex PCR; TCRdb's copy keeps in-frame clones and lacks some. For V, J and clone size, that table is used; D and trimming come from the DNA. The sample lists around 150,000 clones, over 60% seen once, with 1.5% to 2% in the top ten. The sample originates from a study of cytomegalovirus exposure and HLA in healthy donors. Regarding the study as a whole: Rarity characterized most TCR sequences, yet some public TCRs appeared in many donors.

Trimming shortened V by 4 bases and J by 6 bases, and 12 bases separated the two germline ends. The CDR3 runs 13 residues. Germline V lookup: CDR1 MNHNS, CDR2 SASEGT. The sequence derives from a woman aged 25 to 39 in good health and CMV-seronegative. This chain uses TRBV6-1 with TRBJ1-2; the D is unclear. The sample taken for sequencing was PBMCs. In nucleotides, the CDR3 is TGTGCCAGCAGTGCCGAAGAGGTGGATGGCTACACCTTC. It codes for CASSAEEVDGYTF.